The sequence of this TCR beta chain was determined in a study of CD8+ T cells in alopecia areata. Points from the study as a whole: Scalp specimens additionally yield sequences from normal skin's resident alphabeta T cells. Significant decreases in scalp clonality and expanded CD8+ clones followed tofacitinib treatment. Only one nonresponder was present, which leaves the link between baseline CD8+ expansion and response uncertain.

The treatment here: oral pan-JAK inhibitor, 5-10 mg twice daily. It was from alopecia areata patients that lesional scalp punch biopsies and peripheral blood were collected. Isolated RNA was reverse transcribed into cDNA used as the sequencing template. TCRdb's copy holds only in-frame clones and misses some; the assay was immunoSEQ multiplex PCR. This sample carries around 200,000 clones, 50% to 60% of them seen once, and the ten largest clones take approximately 0.63%. Only one count was recorded for this clone. Its antigen is unidentified. Sequenced here: CD4+ T cells sorted from blood, sampled at week 4, from a patient treated with tofacitinib. The receptor was isolated from a human donor with alopecia areata.

The CDR3 loop is CAWSGRPLQVTGELFF. The DNA of the CDR3 is TGTGCCTGGAGCGGTCGTCCGTTACAGGTCACCGGGGAGCTGTTTTTT. The rearrangement joins TRBV30 to TRBJ2-2, with a possible D match to TRBD1 (5 bases). Trimming removed 3 bases at V and 4 bases at J, with 18 bases between. CDR1 and CDR2 from the germline V gene are GTSNPN and SVGIG (reference sequence). The CDR3 totals 16 residues.